This T cell receptor (beta chain) was sequenced in a study of Ad26.COV2.S vaccination and SARS-CoV-2 variants. Study-wide results and caveats: Substantial response breadth was reportedly seen for spike-specific CD8+ and CD4+ T cells after vaccination.

In regard to this clone: Its specificity is unknown.

The sample's treatment: roughly 20 received Ad26.COV2.S at low or high dose, single or two shots; about five received placebo; per-sample allocation not given. Sample collection was performed on day 63 after the first vaccine or placebo injection. What was given as vaccine was an Ad26 vector encoding Wuhan-strain SARS-CoV-2 spike. Sequenced by immunoSEQ multiplex PCR; TCRdb stores in-frame clones only, minus some. The profile shows around 300,000 clones, approximately 90% of them singletons. Per germline, CDR1 SGHDN and CDR2 FVKESK. CDR3 length equals 17 residues. V was pared by 1 base and J by 7 bases, with 17 bases between.

This sequence joins TRBV14 and TRBJ1-6; D remains unclear. The sequence came from a person between 18 and 59 years old who received the Ad26.COV2.S COVID-19 vaccine or a placebo. The sequencing used peripheral blood, collected in a trial of Ad26.COV2.S vaccine versus placebo. The CDR3 loop reads CASSQASGALSNSPLHF. The CDR3 DNA reads as TGTGCCAGCAGCCAAGCCTCAGGAGCCCTCTCAAATTCACCCCTCCACTTT.